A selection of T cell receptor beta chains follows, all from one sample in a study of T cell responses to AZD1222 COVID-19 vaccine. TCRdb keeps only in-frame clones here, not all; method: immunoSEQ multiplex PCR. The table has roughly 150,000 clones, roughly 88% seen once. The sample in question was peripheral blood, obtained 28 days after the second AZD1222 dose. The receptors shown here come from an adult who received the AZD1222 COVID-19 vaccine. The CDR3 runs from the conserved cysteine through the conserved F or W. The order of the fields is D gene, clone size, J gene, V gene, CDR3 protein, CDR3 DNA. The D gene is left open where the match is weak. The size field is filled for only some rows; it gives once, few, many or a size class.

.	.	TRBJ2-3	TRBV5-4	CASSLAAASTDTQYF	TGTGCCAGCAGCTTGGCCGCGGCAAGCACAGATACGCAGTATTTT
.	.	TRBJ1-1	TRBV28	CASSLWGLGVMNTEAFF	TGTGCCAGCAGTTTATGGGGGTTAGGGGTCATGAACACTGAAGCTTTCTTT
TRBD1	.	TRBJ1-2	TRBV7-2	CASSHDRGRYGYTF	TGTGCCAGCAGCCACGACAGGGGTCGGTATGGCTACACCTTC
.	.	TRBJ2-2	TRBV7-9	CASSWRGRAGELFF	TGTGCCAGCAGCTGGCGGGGAAGGGCCGGGGAGCTGTTTTTT
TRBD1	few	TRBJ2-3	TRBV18	CASSRDRVPDTQYF	TGTGCCAGCTCACGGGACAGGGTCCCAGATACGCAGTATTTT
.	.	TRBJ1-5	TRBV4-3	CASSQDYGHSDQPQHF	TGCGCCAGCAGCCAAGATTACGGGCATTCGGATCAGCCCCAGCATTTT
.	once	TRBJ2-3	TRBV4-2	CASSQGGDTDTQYF	TGTGCCAGCAGCCAAGGGGGAGACACAGATACGCAGTATTTT
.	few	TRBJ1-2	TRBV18	CASSPPTLEGYGYTF	TGTGCCAGCTCACCACCGACCTTGGAGGGGTATGGCTACACCTTC
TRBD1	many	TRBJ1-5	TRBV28	CASSSGTGVDQPQHF	TGTGCCAGCAGTTCCGGGACAGGGGTTGATCAGCCCCAGCATTTT
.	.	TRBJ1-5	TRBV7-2	CASSLVRNSNQPQHF	TGTGCCAGCAGCTTAGTAAGGAATAGCAATCAGCCCCAGCATTTT
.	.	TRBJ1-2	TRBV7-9	CASSPRQSGLGGYTF	TGTGCCAGCAGTCCACGACAGTCGGGATTGGGTGGCTACACCTTC
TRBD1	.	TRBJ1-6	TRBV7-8	CASSPPGQGPPLHF	TGTGCCAGCAGCCCGCCGGGACAGGGACCCCCCCTCCACTTT
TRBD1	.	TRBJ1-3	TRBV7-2	CASSLVAGGQGTGNTIYF	TGTGCCAGCAGCTTAGTAGCAGGAGGACAGGGGACCGGAAACACCATATATTTT
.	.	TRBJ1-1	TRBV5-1	CASSLKTGNTEAFF	TGCGCCAGCAGCTTAAAGACAGGCAACACTGAAGCTTTCTTT
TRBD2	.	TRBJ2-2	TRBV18	CASSPTGWRLAGTNTGELFF	TGTGCCAGCTCACCGACAGGATGGAGACTAGCGGGGACGAACACCGGGGAGCTGTTTTTT
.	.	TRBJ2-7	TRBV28	CASTLGGVSYEQYF	TGTGCCAGCACACTTGGTGGGGTCTCCTACGAGCAGTACTTC
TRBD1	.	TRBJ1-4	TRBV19	CASSTPVDRGLNEKLFF	TGTGCCAGTAGTACCCCAGTCGACAGGGGGCTTAATGAAAAACTGTTTTTT
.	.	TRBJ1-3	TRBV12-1	CASSFWDRYFSGNTIYF	TGTGCCAGCAGCTTCTGGGACAGGTATTTCTCTGGAAACACCATATATTTT
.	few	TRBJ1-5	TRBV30	CAWSVQGTEQPQHF	TGTGCCTGGAGTGTACAGGGTACGGAGCAGCCCCAGCATTTT
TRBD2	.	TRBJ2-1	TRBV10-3	CAISDPLLGGGYDNEQFF	TGTGCCATCAGTGACCCCCTCCTAGGCGGGGGGTATGACAATGAGCAGTTCTTC
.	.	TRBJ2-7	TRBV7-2	CASSLAPGSYEQYF	TGTGCCAGCAGCTTAGCGCCGGGGTCCTACGAGCAGTACTTC
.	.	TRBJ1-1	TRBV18	CASSNTLNTEAFF	TGTGCCAGCTCAAACACCCTGAACACTGAAGCTTTCTTT
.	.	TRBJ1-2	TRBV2	CASSGAANYGYTF	TGTGCCAGCAGTGGGGCGGCCAACTATGGCTACACCTTC
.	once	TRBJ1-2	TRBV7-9	CASSLGEGGQNYGYTF	TGTGCCAGCAGCTTAGGGGAAGGGGGGCAAAACTATGGCTACACCTTC
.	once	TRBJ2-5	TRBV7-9	CASSLRQKETQYF	TGTGCCAGCAGCTTACGACAGAAAGAGACCCAGTACTTC
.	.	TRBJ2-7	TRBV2	CASRFRGSSYEQYF	TGTGCCAGCAGATTTCGGGGGAGCTCCTACGAGCAGTACTTC
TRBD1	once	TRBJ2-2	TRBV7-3	CASSPPGQGYSNTGELFF	TGTGCCAGCAGCCCGCCGGGACAGGGGTATTCGAACACCGGGGAGCTGTTTTTT
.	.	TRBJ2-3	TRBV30	CAWTGGSSTDTQYF	TGTGCCTGGACCGGCGGCTCTAGCACAGATACGCAGTATTTT
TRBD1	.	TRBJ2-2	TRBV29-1	CSVGSGQITGELFF	TGCAGCGTTGGTTCGGGACAGATCACCGGGGAGCTGTTTTTT
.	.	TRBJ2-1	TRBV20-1	CSASPDSNEQFF	TGCAGTGCTAGTCCCGATTCCAATGAGCAGTTCTTC
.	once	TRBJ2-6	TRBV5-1	CASSLGHNSGANVLTF	TGCGCCAGCAGCTTAGGGCATAACTCTGGGGCCAACGTCCTGACTTTC
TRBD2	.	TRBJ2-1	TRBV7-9	CASSLKLAGGLGEQFF	TGTGCCAGCAGCCTCAAACTAGCGGGGGGGCTCGGAGAGCAGTTCTTC
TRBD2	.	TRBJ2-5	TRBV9	CASSVGGRETQYF	TGTGCCAGCAGCGTAGGCGGGAGAGAGACCCAGTACTTC